The 27 T cell receptor beta chains reported below all come from one sample, sequenced in a study of CD8 T cells in Susac syndrome. Reverse transcription used about 0.5 to 1 ug RNA and random hexamers. In TCRdb, the immunoSEQ multiplex PCR reads were re-called with MiXCR into one record per CDR3 protein. The data show some 120,000 distinct CDR3 sequences, with approximately 95% seen just once and roughly 0.3% held by the top ten. The source material was CD8+ T cells from PBMCs. These receptors originate from a human donor with multiple sclerosis.

The chain couples TRBV20-1 to TRBJ2-5; D could derive from TRBD1 or TRBD2 (5 bases each). The CDR3 totals 12 residues. Germline CDR1 and CDR2: DFQATT and SNEGSKA (reference sequence). Trimming took 6 bases from V and 5 from J, leaving 13 bases between them. CDR3 sequence reads: CSAGLAQETQYF. The CDR3 DNA follows: TGCAGTGCGGGGCTAGCTCAGGAGACCCAGTACTTC.

This clonotype was recorded once. The genes are TRBV5-6 and TRBJ2-3, with D possibly TRBD1 on 6 matching bases. Trimming stripped 7 bases from V and 0 bases from J, with 12 bases between. The CDR3 spans 14 residues. Germline V CDR1 and CDR2: SGHDT, YYEEEE. The CDR3 coding sequence is TGTGCCAGCGGGGGCAGCCCTAGCACAGATACGCAGTATTTT. Its translation: CASGGSPSTDTQYF.

J is TRBJ2-5 and V is TRBV5-5, with D maybe TRBD1 (6 bases). V lost 4 bases and J 5 bases, leaving 18 bases between the germline ends. Germline V CDR1 and CDR2: SGHKS, YYEKEE (reference sequence). This CDR3 comprises 15 residues. The CDR3 DNA reads TGTGCCAGCAGCATCAGGGGACACAACCTGGAGACCCAGTACTTC. It encodes CASSIRGHNLETQYF.

The rearrangement uses TRBV6-5 and TRBJ1-4; TRBD1 aligns across 8 bases. J lost 3 bases, V lost 2 bases, and 2 bases had no gene match. The germline CDR1 and CDR2 sequences are MNHEY and SVGAGI. The CDR3 sequence is 15 residues long. CDR3 DNA sequence: TGTGCCAGCAGTTACCTGGGACAGGCTAATGAAAAACTGTTTTTT. This codes for CASSYLGQANEKLFF.

V is TRBV7-9 and J is TRBJ2-3; the match to TRBD2 covers 12 bases. This CDR3 is built from 16 residues. Germline V lookup: CDR1 SEHNR, CDR2 FQNEAQ (reference sequence). V lost 5 bases and J lost 5; bases outside the gene matches: 8. The CDR3 region has the DNA TGTGCCAGCAGCCCGCCTAGCGGGGGGGCAGGAGATACGCAGTATTTT. Translated, it gives CASSPPSGGAGDTQYF. Full variable domain (missing parts from reference TRBV7-9 and TRBJ2-3): DTGVSQNPRHKITKRGQNVTFRCDPISEHNRLYWYRQTLGQGPEFLTYFQNEAQLEKSRLLSDRFSAERPKGSFSTLEIQRTEQGDSAMYLCASSPPSGGAGDTQYFGPGTRLTVL.

The gene calls are TRBV11-2 and TRBJ1-1; D remains unclear. This CDR3 spans 14 amino acids. Germline CDR1 reads SGHAT; CDR2 reads FQNNGV. V was clipped by 8 bases and J by 6 bases, with 19 bases between them. The CDR3 bases are TGTGCCAGCGGCCGAAGGGTCCTTCTTTCTGAAGCTTTCTTT. It translates to CASGRRVLLSEAFF.

The genes are TRBV11-2 and TRBJ2-2; maybe TRBD2 (6 bases). The CDR3 has 13 residues. Germline V gene sequence: CDR1 SGHAT, CDR2 FQNNGV. Trimming cost V 7 bases and J 7 bases, with 13 bases left between them. The CDR3 loop is CASTPAGFGELFF. DNA of the CDR3: TGTGCCAGCACCCCGGCGGGGTTCGGGGAGCTGTTTTTT.

This CDR3 reads CASSYSTGSADTQYF. The CDR3 coding sequence is TGTGCCAGCAGTTACTCGACCGGGAGTGCAGATACGCAGTATTTT. This chain joins TRBV6-5 and TRBJ2-3; D may be TRBD2 (6 bases). The length of the CDR3 is 15 residues. Deletions cut 0 bases from V and 4 bases from J, with 11 bases between. Germline-derived CDR1 and CDR2 are MNHEY and SVGAGI.

This clonotype was observed a handful of times. The chain is built from TRBV6-1 and TRBJ2-2; D unclear. With 3 bases removed from V and 0 bases from J, the gap between germline ends came to 5 bases. The CDR3 contains 14 residues. Germline CDR1 MNHNS, CDR2 SASEGT. CDR3 in amino acids: CASSEMPNTGELFF. The CDR3 region has the DNA TGTGCCAGCAGTGAGATGCCGAACACCGGGGAGCTGTTTTTT.

This chain joins TRBV14 and TRBJ2-7; D tentatively fits TRBD1 or TRBD2 (5 bases each). Looked up from germline, CDR1 is SGHDN and CDR2 is FVKESK. Trimming removed 4 bases at V and 1 base at J, with 11 bases between. The CDR3 extends over 14 amino acids. The CDR3 region has the DNA TGTGCCAGCAGCCCCTGGGACGGATCCTACGAGCAGTACTTC. Its protein product is CASSPWDGSYEQYF. The full variable domain, its missing parts supplied by reference TRBV14 and TRBJ2-7, is EAGVTQFPSHSVIEKGQTVTLRCDPISGHDNLYWYRRVMGKEIKFLLHFVKESKQDESGMPNNRFLAERTGGTYSTLKVQPAELEDSGVYFCASSPWDGSYEQYFGPGTRLTVT.

The rearrangement joins TRBV7-3 to TRBJ2-1; 10 nucleotides match TRBD2. J was trimmed by 4 bases and V by 3 bases; bases with no gene match: 12. Germline-derived CDR1 and CDR2 are SGHTA and FQGTGA. This CDR3 is built from 18 residues. The CDR3 loop reads CASSFTYRGLAEYNEQFF. CDR3 DNA: TGTGCCAGCAGCTTCACCTATAGAGGACTAGCGGAGTACAATGAGCAGTTCTTC.

The chain combines TRBV4-1 with TRBJ1-2, with unresolved D. In germline, CDR1 is MGHRA, CDR2 YSYEKL. The CDR3 consists of 14 residues. Trimming removed 1 base from V and 0 bases from J, with 6 bases in between. The chain's CDR3 is CASSQVGTNYGYTF. The DNA of the CDR3 is TGCGCCAGCAGCCAAGTGGGCACTAACTATGGCTACACCTTC.

The V gene is TRBV7-9, the J gene TRBJ2-5; TRBD2 is a possible D gene (6 bases). Deletions cut 1 base from V and 2 bases from J, with 14 bases between. CDR3 length: 16 residues. Per the germline V gene, CDR1 is SEHNR and CDR2 is FQNEAQ (reference sequence). CDR3 loop: CASSLVGGNAQETQYF. The CDR3 nucleotides read TGTGCCAGCAGCTTAGTCGGAGGGAACGCTCAAGAGACCCAGTACTTC.

V gene TRBV14 combines with J gene TRBJ2-1; maybe TRBD2 (5 bases). The CDR3 extends over 16 amino acids. CDR1 and CDR2 from the germline V gene are SGHDN and FVKESK. With 0 bases removed from V and 4 bases from J, the gap between germline ends came to 13 bases. As DNA, the CDR3 is TGTGCCAGCAGCCAAGAAAGTGGGAGCGCTTACAATGAGCAGTTCTTC. Protein: CASSQESGSAYNEQFF.

This sequence joins TRBV7-3 and TRBJ2-1, with 7 bases matching TRBD2. The V segment lost 5 bases and the J segment 7 bases; nucleotides outside the gene matches: 20. Germline CDR1 is SGHTA and CDR2 is FQGTGA. The CDR3 contains 18 residues. The CDR3 nucleotides are TGTGCCAGCAGCACACATGCCTGGGGAAGCGGGGCTGATAATGAGCAGTTCTTC. It yields the protein CASSTHAWGSGADNEQFF.

V is TRBV27 and J is TRBJ1-1; 9 positions match TRBD1. The V and J ends lost 4 bases and 4 bases, in that order; junction bases with no gene match: 7. CDR1 and CDR2 (germline): MNHEY, SMNVEV (reference sequence). CDR3 length: 15 amino acids. The CDR3 loop is CASSWDRELGTEAFF. The CDR3 DNA is TGTGCCAGCAGTTGGGACAGGGAGTTGGGCACTGAAGCTTTCTTT.

The gene calls are TRBV29-1 and TRBJ2-1; D not resolved. This CDR3 spans 16 amino acids. CDR1 and CDR2 from the germline V gene are SQVTM and ANQGSEA. V lost 5 bases to trimming and J lost 6 bases, with 23 bases between them. The CDR3 loop reads CSVLTLLSSRPNEQFF. The CDR3 DNA sequence: TGCAGCGTTCTTACCCTACTATCCTCGAGGCCCAATGAGCAGTTCTTC.

CDR3 region: CATSPAVIRDEQFF. CDR3 DNA: TGTGCCACCAGCCCAGCGGTTATCAGAGATGAGCAGTTCTTC. This rearrangement joins TRBV24-1 to TRBJ2-1; weak D call: TRBD2 (5 bases). Trimming pared 7 bases from V and 8 bases from J, leaving 17 bases between. The germline V gene has CDR1 KGHDR and CDR2 SFDVKD. The CDR3 sequence is 14 residues long.

V usage is TRBV9 and J usage is TRBJ2-7; D remains ambiguous. CDR1 SGDLS and CDR2 YYNGEE come from the germline V gene. The CDR3 is made up of 14 amino acids. Between the trimmed V and J ends, which lost 0 bases and 1 base, there was a span of 8 bases. Written as DNA, the CDR3 is TGTGCCAGCAGCGTAGGCGCACAATCCTACGAGCAGTACTTC. Amino acid sequence: CASSVGAQSYEQYF.

V and J are TRBV11-3 and TRBJ2-3; 9 bases are shared with TRBD2. CDR1 is SGHNT, CDR2 YENEEA, per germline. The ends lost 0 bases at V and 2 bases at J; junction bases unmatched: 6. CDR3 size: 17 residues. The chain's CDR3 is CASSLDETSGNTDTQYF. DNA for the CDR3: TGTGCCAGCAGCTTAGATGAGACTAGCGGAAACACAGATACGCAGTATTTT.

The chain links TRBV12-3 or TRBV12-4 to TRBJ2-5; TRBD2 matches 7 bases. V shed 6 bases and J 7 bases; nucleotides not matched to a gene: 17. This CDR3 region has 16 residues. This CDR3 is CASSRPGLAGQATQYF. The CDR3 bases are TGTGCCAGCAGCCGCCCCGGATTAGCGGGCCAGGCGACCCAGTACTTC.

The gene calls are TRBV12-3 or TRBV12-4 and TRBJ2-7; possible D gene TRBD1, 5 bases. This CDR3 is 13 amino acids long. Between the trimmed V and J ends, which lost 1 base and 2 bases, there was a span of 6 bases. This chain's CDR3 is CASSLVRAYEQYF. The DNA of the CDR3 is TGTGCCAGCAGTTTAGTCAGGGCCTACGAGCAGTACTTC.

The V call is TRBV5-1, the J call TRBJ2-7; tentatively, D is TRBD2 (5 bases). This CDR3 has 18 amino acids. Trimming shortened V by 4 bases and J by 5 bases, and 28 bases separated the two germline ends. Germline V CDR1 and CDR2: SGHRS, YFSETQ. CDR3 sequence (DNA): TGCGCCAGCAGCCTTGAGGTGAACGGCCCGTCGCGGGCGAACGAGCAGTACGTC. The encoded protein is CASSLEVNGPSRANEQYV.

The chain is built from TRBV15 and TRBJ1-6; weak D call: TRBD1 (5 bases). V was clipped by 1 base and J by 0 bases, with 10 bases between them. Germline V gene data show CDR1 as LNHNV and CDR2 as YYDKDF (reference sequence). CDR3 length equals 17 residues. In DNA form, the CDR3 reads TGTGCCACCAGCAGAGGGGACGTAAGCTCCTATAATTCACCCCTCCACTTT. It specifies CATSRGDVSSYNSPLHF.

This clonotype came up a few times. V is TRBV27 and J is TRBJ1-5, with D tentatively TRBD1 (5 bases). Looked up from germline, CDR1 is MNHEY and CDR2 is SMNVEV (reference sequence). The CDR3 totals 13 residues. Trimming removed 3 bases at V and 4 bases at J, with 7 bases between. The CDR3 DNA is TGTGCCAGCAGTTTTGGGGGTAATCAGCCCCAGCATTTT. This sequence encodes CASSFGGNQPQHF.

The V call is TRBV5-4, the J call TRBJ2-2; unclear D gene. CDR1 is SGHNT and CDR2 is YYREEE in the germline V gene (reference sequence). Between the trimmed V and J ends, which lost 4 bases and 4 bases, there was a span of 11 bases. This CDR3 is built from 14 residues. The CDR3 loop is CASSVSTPTGELFF. In DNA form, the CDR3 reads TGTGCCAGCAGCGTCAGTACTCCCACCGGGGAGCTGTTTTTT.

This clonotype has a single count. V usage is TRBV12-3 or TRBV12-4 and J usage is TRBJ1-2; no definite D call. This CDR3 spans 13 amino acids. The V and J ends lost 3 bases and 8 bases respectively, with 13 bases between them. In DNA form, the CDR3 reads TGTGCCAGCAGTTTTGGGTCGGCCGGCGGCTACACCTTC. Protein sequence: CASSFGSAGGYTF.